This entry concerns a single T cell receptor beta chain. Its antigen is unknown. Base qualities were left out, and no much larger clone turns up one base away. TCRbeta CDR3 regions were amplified from genomic DNA using the immunoSEQ Assay, a bias-controlled multiplex PCR. Turning to the authors' computational methods: Within the assay, amplification of reference gene primers was used to estimate how many nucleated cells each sample contained. Sequence reads were collapsed and filtered to measure the absolute abundance of every unique TCRbeta CDR3 rearrangement. For each sample, productive Simpson clonality was calculated as the square root of Simpson's diversity index over productive rearrangements. This immuneACCESS table, as held by TCRdb, lists in-frame sequences with V and J called but not all clones. Of the missing ones, under half trace to an unresolved V gene in checked studies; the others have no known cause. V, J and clone size derive from that table, while D and trimming were established from the DNA sequence. A total of about 400,000 clones appear in this sample, approximately 90% of them only once. 4.3% of the sample is held by the ten biggest clonotypes.

This sample was included in a study of blood T cell repertoires in COVID-19 (dated by TCRdb to the early 2020s). Regarding the study in general: The collaborator samples originated in the United States, Italy and Spain and spanned the acute and convalescent phases of COVID-19. The material from the prospective study consisted of cDNA or gDNA derived from T cells, B-cell-depleted T cells, or PBMCs. Subjects who had been exposed to COVID-19, were actively infected with it, or had recovered from it provided the deeply sampled blood TCRbeta repertoires that made up the dataset. A freely available public database, intended as a resource for researchers studying the immune response to SARS-CoV-2, is where the repertoires were released. The samples were drawn from two sources: the first 160 participants of the ongoing ImmuneRACE study, and 1,000 to 1,500 subjects contributed by 6 global collaborators. Nearly every sample came with metadata listing a de-identified subject ID, COVID-19 status, age in years and sex. HLA class I and class II types, where available, came from metadata supplied by the sample provider rather than from assay-based typing.

General conclusions and limits of the study: The quantity of clinical and demographic metadata differed by source and by participant and was supplied without curation.

Each collaborating institution followed its own protocols to collect whole blood in K2EDTA tubes. Collaborator samples were shipped for TCRbeta analysis as frozen whole blood, isolated PBMCs, or DNA extracted from either sample type. This receptor was taken from a woman aged 25 to 39 with acute or convalescent COVID-19. The sample comprised peripheral blood.

The nucleotide sequence reads TGTGCCAGCAGTGCGGAACGGGACACTGAAGCTTTCTTT. Its coded protein is CASSAERDTEAFF. The V gene is TRBV2 and the J gene is TRBJ1-1; the D gene cannot be resolved reliably. At the junction V is shortened by 4 bases and J by 3 bases, with 9 bases in between. From its cysteine to its phenylalanine, the CDR3 spans 13 amino acids. Of the read, only the CDR3 DNA is kept; its 39 bases are in frame from base 1. The CDR1 and CDR2 encoded by the germline V gene are SNHLY and FYNNEI.